These T cell receptor beta chains were read from a single sample in a study of blood T cell repertoires in COVID-19. Repertoires were generated with immunoSEQ multiplex PCR, while TCRdb's copy carries only in-frame clones and drops some. This table holds more than 200,000 clones, about 86% found once. Sample: peripheral blood. These receptor sequences come from an elderly man with acute or convalescent COVID-19. CDR3s include the opening cysteine and the closing phenylalanine or tryptophan. A D gene is named only where the DNA matches it firmly. Size values are once, few and many counts, or a class for expanded clones, and some rows have none.

clone_size j_call v_call d_call cdr3_nt cdr3_aa
- TRBJ2-1 TRBV2 - TGTGCCAGCAGTGAAGGGCGGGGTCCCTACAATGAGCAGTTCTTC CASSEGRGPYNEQFF
- TRBJ2-7 TRBV11-2 - TGTGCCAGCAGCTTAGGATGGACGGGAGTCCTAAACGAGCAGTACTTC CASSLGWTGVLNEQYF
- TRBJ2-3 TRBV7-2 - TGTGCCAGCAGCCCCGGCACAGATACGCAGTATTTT CASSPGTDTQYF
- TRBJ1-5 TRBV5-8 - TGTGCCAGCAGCTTGGCCAACGGTGTCTTAAATCAGCCCCAGCATTTT CASSLANGVLNQPQHF
- TRBJ1-5 TRBV7-2 TRBD1 TGTGCCAGCAGCTCCCGACAGGGCAAACGGCAGCCCCAGCATTTT CASSSRQGKRQPQHF
- TRBJ1-6 TRBV7-9 - TGTGCCAGCAGCTCGACTCGGGGGGGCTCTAATTCACCCCTCCACTTT CASSSTRGGSNSPLHF
- TRBJ2-2 TRBV2 - TGTGCCAGCAGACGAGGGACACCTATTACCGGGGAGCTGTTTTTT CASRRGTPITGELFF
- TRBJ2-5 TRBV5-3 - TGTGCCAGAAGCTTGGACAGGGAGATTAGCGTACGCGAGACCCAGTACTTC CARSLDREISVRETQYF
- TRBJ1-2 TRBV28 - TGTGCCAGCAGTTTGGGCCCCGACAGCATCTATGGCTACACCTTC CASSLGPDSIYGYTF
- TRBJ2-7 TRBV18 - TGTGCCAGCTCCCCCGACATTCGCCTCGAGCAGTACTTC CASSPDIRLEQYF
- TRBJ2-7 TRBV7-8 TRBD1 TGTGCCAGCAGCCCCCGACAGGGGCTTTACGAGCAGTACTTC CASSPRQGLYEQYF
- TRBJ1-2 TRBV5-1 - TGCGCCAGCAGCTTGGCTCCGGGACAAGCTAACTATGGCTACACCTTC CASSLAPGQANYGYTF
once TRBJ1-1 TRBV12-5 - TGTGCTAGTGGTTCAATCTTGACAGTGAACACTGAAGCTTTCTTT CASGSILTVNTEAFF
- TRBJ2-7 TRBV5-1 - TGCGCCAGCAGCTTGCTGGCCCAGGGCGACGAGCAGTACTTC CASSLLAQGDEQYF
- TRBJ1-3 TRBV6-5 - TGTGCCAGCAGACCACCCCCGGGGGCTGGAAACACCATATATTTT CASRPPPGAGNTIYF
- TRBJ1-2 TRBV3-1/TRBV3-2 - TGTGCCAGCAGCCAAGTTACAACCATCTATGGCTACACCTTC CASSQVTTIYGYTF
- TRBJ2-3 TRBV28 - TGTGCCAGCAGTTTAAGCCCAGATACGCAGTATTTT CASSLSPDTQYF
medium-sized TRBJ2-3 TRBV10-3 - TGTGCCATGTACTCCCGGGACAACCCCGAGACAGATACGCAGTATTTT CAMYSRDNPETDTQYF
- TRBJ2-7 TRBV14 - TGTGCCAGCAGCCAAGTTCGACTGAGCAGTTACTACGAGCAGTACTTC CASSQVRLSSYYEQYF
- TRBJ2-6 TRBV3-1/TRBV3-2 - TGTGCCAGCAGCCCCCAGGGGTTGGGGGCCAACGTCCTGACTTTC CASSPQGLGANVLTF
few TRBJ2-2 TRBV7-6 TRBD1 TGTGCCAGCAGCTTAGCGCGACAGGGGGCAAACACCGGGGAGCTGTTTTTT CASSLARQGANTGELFF
- TRBJ1-1 TRBV5-1 TRBD1 TGCGCCAGCAGCTCATCAACAGGGGGCGCGATCACTGAAGCTTTCTTT CASSSSTGGAITEAFF
- TRBJ2-7 TRBV5-6 - TGTGCCAGCATTAAGAGAGGCTCCTACGAGCAGTACTTC CASIKRGSYEQYF
- TRBJ2-1 TRBV18 TRBD1 TGTGCCAGCTCACCACAGACCGGGACAGGGGTTTGGAATGAGCAGTTCTTC CASSPQTGTGVWNEQFF
- TRBJ2-7 TRBV5-1 TRBD1 TGCGCCAGCAGCGAGGGACAGGCGCACTCCTACGAGCAGTACTTC CASSEGQAHSYEQYF
few TRBJ2-7 TRBV5-4 TRBD1 TGTGCCAGCAGCGGGGGACAGCGGACCTACGAGCAGTACTTC CASSGGQRTYEQYF
- TRBJ2-3 TRBV2 - TGTGCCAGCAGTCCCCCAGGGAGCACAGATACGCAGTATTTT CASSPPGSTDTQYF
- TRBJ1-6 TRBV7-9 - TGTGCCAGCAGATCTCGGACAGCCCTTAATTCACCCCTCCACTTT CASRSRTALNSPLHF
- TRBJ2-2 TRBV12-5 - TGTGCTAGTGGTTTGGTACTTTCGTTAAACACCGGGGAGCTGTTTTTT CASGLVLSLNTGELFF
- TRBJ2-2 TRBV11-2 TRBD2 TGTGCCAGCAGCAGGGGAACTAGCGGCACCGGCCTGACCGGGGAGCTGTTTTTT CASSRGTSGTGLTGELFF
- TRBJ2-3 TRBV7-3 TRBD2 TGTGCCAGCAGCTTAAACGGGAGGACCACAGATACGCAGTATTTT CASSLNGRTTDTQYF
- TRBJ2-7 TRBV2 TRBD2 TGTGCCAGCAGTGGGAGGACTAGCGGGCTCTACGAGCAGTACTTC CASSGRTSGLYEQYF
- TRBJ1-2 TRBV27 TRBD1 TGTGCCAGCAGTTCGGGACAGGGGAGGGGTGGCTACACCTTC CASSSGQGRGGYTF
once TRBJ2-3 TRBV29-1 TRBD2 TGCAGCGTTCTTACTAGCGCACTAGATACGCAGTATTTT CSVLTSALDTQYF
- TRBJ2-1 TRBV6-5 TRBD2 TGTGCCAGCAGACCGCCCTCCGGGACTAGTTCTGAGCAGTTCTTC CASRPPSGTSSEQFF
- TRBJ1-6 TRBV5-1 - TGCGCCAGCAGCTTGGGACAGAATAATTCACCCCTCCACTTT CASSLGQNNSPLHF
- TRBJ2-1 TRBV24-1 TRBD2 TGTGCCACCAGTGCCCTTGGGGAGGGCTGGGTCGATGAGCAGTTCTTC CATSALGEGWVDEQFF
- TRBJ1-2 TRBV9 - TGTGCCAGCAGCGTAGACCGGGATGGCTACACCTTC CASSVDRDGYTF
- TRBJ2-7 TRBV24-1 TRBD1 TGTGCCACCAGTGATCCTCGGGACAGGACCTACGAGCAGTACTTC CATSDPRDRTYEQYF
- TRBJ1-4 TRBV5-1 TRBD1 TGCGCCAGCAGCATACGACAGGGTACTAATGAAAAACTGTTTTTT CASSIRQGTNEKLFF